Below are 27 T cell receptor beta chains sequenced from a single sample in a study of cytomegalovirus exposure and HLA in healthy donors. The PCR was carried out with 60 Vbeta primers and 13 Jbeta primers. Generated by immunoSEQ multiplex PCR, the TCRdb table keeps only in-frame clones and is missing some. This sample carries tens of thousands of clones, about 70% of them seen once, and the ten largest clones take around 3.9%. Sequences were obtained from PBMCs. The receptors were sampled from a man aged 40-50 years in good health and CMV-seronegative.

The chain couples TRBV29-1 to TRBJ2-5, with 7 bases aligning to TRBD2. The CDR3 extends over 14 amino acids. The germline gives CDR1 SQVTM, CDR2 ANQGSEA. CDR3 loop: CAALVGGGQETQYF. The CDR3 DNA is TGCGCAGCGTTGGTAGGCGGGGGTCAAGAGACCCAGTACTTC.

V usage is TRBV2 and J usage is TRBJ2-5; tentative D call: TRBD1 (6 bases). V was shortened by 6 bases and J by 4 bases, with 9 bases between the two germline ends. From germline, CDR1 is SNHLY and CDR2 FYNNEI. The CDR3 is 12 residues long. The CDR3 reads CASRRGGETQYF. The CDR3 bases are TGTGCCAGCAGGAGAGGGGGAGAGACCCAGTACTTC.

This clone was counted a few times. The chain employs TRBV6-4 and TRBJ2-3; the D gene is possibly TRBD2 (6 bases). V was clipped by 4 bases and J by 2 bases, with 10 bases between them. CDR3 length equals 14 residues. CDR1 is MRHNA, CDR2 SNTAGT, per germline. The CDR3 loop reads CASSGGGDTDTQYF. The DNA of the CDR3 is TGTGCCAGCAGTGGCGGAGGGGACACAGATACGCAGTATTTT.

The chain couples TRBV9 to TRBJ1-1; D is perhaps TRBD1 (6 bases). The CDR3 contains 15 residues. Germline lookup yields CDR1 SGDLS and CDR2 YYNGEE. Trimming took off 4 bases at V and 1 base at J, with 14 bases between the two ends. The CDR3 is CASSPWTVTNTEAFF. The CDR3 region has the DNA TGTGCCAGCAGCCCTTGGACAGTTACGAACACTGAAGCTTTCTTT.

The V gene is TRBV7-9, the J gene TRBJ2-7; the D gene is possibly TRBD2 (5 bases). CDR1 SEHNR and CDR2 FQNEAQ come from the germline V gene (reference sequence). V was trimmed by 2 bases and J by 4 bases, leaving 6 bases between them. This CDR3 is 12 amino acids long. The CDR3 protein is CASSLSGYEQYF. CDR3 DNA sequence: TGTGCCAGCAGCTTATCGGGGTACGAGCAGTACTTC.

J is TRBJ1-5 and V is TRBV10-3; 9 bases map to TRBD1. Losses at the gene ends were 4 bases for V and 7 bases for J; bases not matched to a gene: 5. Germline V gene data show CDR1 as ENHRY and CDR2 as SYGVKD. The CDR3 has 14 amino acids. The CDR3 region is CAISAGTGSQPQHF. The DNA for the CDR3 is TGTGCCATCAGTGCCGGGACAGGGAGCCAGCCCCAGCATTTT.

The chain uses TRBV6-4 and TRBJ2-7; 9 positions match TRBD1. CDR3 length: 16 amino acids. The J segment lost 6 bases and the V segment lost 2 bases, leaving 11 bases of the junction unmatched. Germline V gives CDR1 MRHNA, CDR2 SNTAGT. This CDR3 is CASSDTRDRDSGEQYF. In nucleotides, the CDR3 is TGTGCCAGCAGTGACACCCGGGACAGGGATTCCGGCGAGCAGTACTTC.

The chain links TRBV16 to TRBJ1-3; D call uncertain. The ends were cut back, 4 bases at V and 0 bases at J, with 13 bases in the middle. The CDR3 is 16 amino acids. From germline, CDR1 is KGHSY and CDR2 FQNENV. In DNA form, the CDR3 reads TGTGCCAGCAGCCCGAGCCTCCCGCGCTCTGGAAACACCATATATTTT. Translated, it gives CASSPSLPRSGNTIYF.

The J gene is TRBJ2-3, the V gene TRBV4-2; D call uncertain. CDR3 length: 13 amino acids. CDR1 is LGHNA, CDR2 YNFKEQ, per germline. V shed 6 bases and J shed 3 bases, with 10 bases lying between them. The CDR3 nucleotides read TGTGCCAGCAGTCCTGGAGAGACAGATACGCAGTATTTT. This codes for CASSPGETDTQYF.

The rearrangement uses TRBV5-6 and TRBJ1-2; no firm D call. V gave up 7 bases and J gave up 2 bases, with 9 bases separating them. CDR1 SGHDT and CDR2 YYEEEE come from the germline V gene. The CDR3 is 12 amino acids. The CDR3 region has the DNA TGTGCCAGCGGGAGAGAGAACTATGGCTACACCTTC. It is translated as CASGRENYGYTF. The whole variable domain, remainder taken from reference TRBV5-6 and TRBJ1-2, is DAGVTQSPTHLIKTRGQQVTLRCSPKSGHDTVSWYQQALGQGPQFIFQYYEEEERQRGNFPDRFSGHQFPNYSSELNVNALLLGDSALYLCASGRENYGYTFGSGTRLTVV.

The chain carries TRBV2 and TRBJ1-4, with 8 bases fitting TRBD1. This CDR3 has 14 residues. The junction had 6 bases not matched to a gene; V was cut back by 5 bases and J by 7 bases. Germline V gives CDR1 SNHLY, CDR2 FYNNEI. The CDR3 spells CASSPDRGIEKLFF. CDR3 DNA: TGTGCCAGCAGTCCAGACAGGGGTATTGAAAAACTGTTTTTT.

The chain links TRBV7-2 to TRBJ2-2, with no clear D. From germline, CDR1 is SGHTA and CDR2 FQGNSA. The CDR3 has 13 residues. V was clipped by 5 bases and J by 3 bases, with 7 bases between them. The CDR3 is CASSPPYTGELFF. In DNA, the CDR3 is TGTGCCAGCAGCCCCCCTTACACCGGGGAGCTGTTTTTT.

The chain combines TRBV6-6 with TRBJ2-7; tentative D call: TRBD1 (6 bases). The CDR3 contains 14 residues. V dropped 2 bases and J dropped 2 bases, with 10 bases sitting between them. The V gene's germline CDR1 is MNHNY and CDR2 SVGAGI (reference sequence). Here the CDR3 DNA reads TGTGCCAGCAGTTACCCGGACAGCCCCTACGAGCAGTACTTC. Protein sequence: CASSYPDSPYEQYF.

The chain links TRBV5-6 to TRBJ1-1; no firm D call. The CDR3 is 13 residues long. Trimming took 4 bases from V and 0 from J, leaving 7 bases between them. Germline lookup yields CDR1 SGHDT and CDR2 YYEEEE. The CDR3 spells CASSPVLNTEAFF. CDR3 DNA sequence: TGTGCCAGCAGCCCTGTCTTGAACACTGAAGCTTTCTTT.

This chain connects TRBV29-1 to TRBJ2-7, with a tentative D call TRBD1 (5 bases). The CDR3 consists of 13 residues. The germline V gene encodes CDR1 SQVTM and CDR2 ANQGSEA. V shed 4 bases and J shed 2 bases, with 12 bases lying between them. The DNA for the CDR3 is TGCAGCGTTGTGGACACTGAACCCTACGAGCAGTACTTC. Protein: CSVVDTEPYEQYF.

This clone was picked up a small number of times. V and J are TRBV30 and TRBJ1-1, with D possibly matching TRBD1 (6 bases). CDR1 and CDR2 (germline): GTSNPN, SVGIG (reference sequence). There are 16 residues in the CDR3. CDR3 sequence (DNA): TGTGCTTCAGCTCGTGGGGGCGCCAGGTGGGGGACTGAAGCTTTCTTT. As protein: CASARGGARWGTEAFF.

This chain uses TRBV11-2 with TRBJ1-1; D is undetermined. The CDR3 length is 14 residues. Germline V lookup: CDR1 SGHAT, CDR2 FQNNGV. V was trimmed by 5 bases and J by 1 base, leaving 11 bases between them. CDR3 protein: CASSIFGSNTEAFF. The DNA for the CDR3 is TGTGCCAGCAGCATCTTCGGGTCGAACACTGAAGCTTTCTTT.

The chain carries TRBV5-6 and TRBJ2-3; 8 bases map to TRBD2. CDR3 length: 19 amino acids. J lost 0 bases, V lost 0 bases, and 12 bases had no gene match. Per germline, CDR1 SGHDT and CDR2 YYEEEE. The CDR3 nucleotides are TGTGCCAGCAGCTTGGATTGGCGGACTAGCTGGCCTAGCACAGATACGCAGTATTTT. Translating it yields CASSLDWRTSWPSTDTQYF.

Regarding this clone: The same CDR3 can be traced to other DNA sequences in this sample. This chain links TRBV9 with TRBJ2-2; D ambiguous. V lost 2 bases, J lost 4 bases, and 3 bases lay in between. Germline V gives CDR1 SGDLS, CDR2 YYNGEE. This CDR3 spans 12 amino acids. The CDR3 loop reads CASSVRTGELFF. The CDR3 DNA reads TGTGCCAGCAGCGTCCGCACCGGGGAGCTGTTTTTT.

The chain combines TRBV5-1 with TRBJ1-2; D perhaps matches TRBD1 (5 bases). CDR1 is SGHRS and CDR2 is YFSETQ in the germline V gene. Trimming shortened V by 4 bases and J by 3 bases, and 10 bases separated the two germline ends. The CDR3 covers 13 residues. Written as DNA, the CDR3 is TGCGCCAGCAGCCGGGGGGGAGACTATGGCTACACCTTC. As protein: CASSRGGDYGYTF.

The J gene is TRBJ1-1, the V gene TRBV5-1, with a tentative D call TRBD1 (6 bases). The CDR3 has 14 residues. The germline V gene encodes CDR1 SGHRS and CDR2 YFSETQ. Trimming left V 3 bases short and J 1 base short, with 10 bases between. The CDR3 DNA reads TGCGCCAGCAGCTGGACAGTTACGAACACTGAAGCTTTCTTT. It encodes CASSWTVTNTEAFF.

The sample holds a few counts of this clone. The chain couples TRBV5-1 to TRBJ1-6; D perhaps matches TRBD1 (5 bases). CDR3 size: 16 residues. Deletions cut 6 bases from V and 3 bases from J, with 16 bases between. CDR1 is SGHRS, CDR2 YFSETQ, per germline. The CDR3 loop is CASTLMGQGYNSPLHF. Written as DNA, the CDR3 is TGCGCCAGCACCTTAATGGGGCAGGGCTATAATTCACCCCTCCACTTT.

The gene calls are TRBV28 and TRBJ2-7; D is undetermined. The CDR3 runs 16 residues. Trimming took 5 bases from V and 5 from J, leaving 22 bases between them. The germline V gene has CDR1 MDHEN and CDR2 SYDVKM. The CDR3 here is CASSPASRGSLHEQYF. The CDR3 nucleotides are TGTGCCAGCAGTCCCGCCTCTCGAGGCAGCTTACACGAGCAGTACTTC.

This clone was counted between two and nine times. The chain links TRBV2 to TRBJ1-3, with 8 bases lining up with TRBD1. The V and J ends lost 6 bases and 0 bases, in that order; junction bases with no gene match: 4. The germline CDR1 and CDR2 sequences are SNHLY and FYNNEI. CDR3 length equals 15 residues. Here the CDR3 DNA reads TGTGCCAGCAGACTGGGACAGGCCTCTGGAAACACCATATATTTT. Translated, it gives CASRLGQASGNTIYF.

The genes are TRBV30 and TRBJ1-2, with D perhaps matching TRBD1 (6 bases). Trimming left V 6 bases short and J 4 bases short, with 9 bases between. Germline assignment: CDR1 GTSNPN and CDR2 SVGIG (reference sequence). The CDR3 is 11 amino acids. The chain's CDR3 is CACDRPYGYTF. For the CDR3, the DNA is TGTGCCTGTGACAGGCCCTATGGCTACACCTTC.

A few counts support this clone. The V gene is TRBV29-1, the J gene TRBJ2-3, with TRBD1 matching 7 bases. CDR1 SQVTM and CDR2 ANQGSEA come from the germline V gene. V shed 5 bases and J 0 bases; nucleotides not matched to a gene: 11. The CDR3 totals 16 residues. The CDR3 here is CSVRYDRVSSTDTQYF. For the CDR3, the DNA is TGCAGCGTTCGATACGACAGGGTTTCTAGCACAGATACGCAGTATTTT.

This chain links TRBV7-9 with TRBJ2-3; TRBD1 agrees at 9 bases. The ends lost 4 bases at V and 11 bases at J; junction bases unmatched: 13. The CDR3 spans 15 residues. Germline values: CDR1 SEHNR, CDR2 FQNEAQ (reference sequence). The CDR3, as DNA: TGTGCCAGCAGCTACCCGGACAGGGGATTCAACGGGCAGTATTTT. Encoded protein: CASSYPDRGFNGQYF.